These 14 T cell receptor beta chains were all obtained from the same sample, sequenced in a study of a mutant IDH1 vaccine in newly diagnosed glioma. The sample's time point: week 35, safety follow-up. Doses of 300 ug of mutant IDH1 20-mer peptide were given with topical imiquimod. Sequenced by immunoSEQ multiplex PCR; TCRdb stores in-frame clones only, minus some. The data show tens of thousands of clones, with 70% to 80% seen just once and 12% held by the top ten. These receptors lack a known antigen. The sample consisted of PBMCs, taken from a glioma patient whose treatment included an IDH1 peptide vaccine. These receptors all come from a man in his forties with glioma.

The V call is TRBV7-7, the J call TRBJ2-2; TRBD1 agrees at 9 bases. This CDR3 contains 17 residues. Trimming removed 2 bases from V and 0 bases from J; junction bases left unmatched: 4. From germline, CDR1 is SSHAT and CDR2 FNYEAQ (reference sequence). CDR3 nucleotide sequence: TGTGCCAGCAGCTTAAATAGACAGGGGGCGAACACCGGGGAGCTGTTTTTT. Amino acids: CASSLNRQGANTGELFF.

The chain combines TRBV5-1 with TRBJ1-4; D possibly corresponds to TRBD1 (6 bases). The V gene's germline CDR1 is SGHRS and CDR2 YFSETQ. CDR3 length equals 14 residues. The V end was cut by 0 bases, the J end by 4 bases, with 7 bases between. The CDR3 region has the DNA TGCGCCAGCAGCTTGGCCAGGGGTAATGAAAAACTGTTTTTT. Amino acids: CASSLARGNEKLFF.

Comments on this clone: The identical CDR3 is also encoded by other nucleotide sequences in the sample. The chain recombines TRBV30 with TRBJ1-1; no definite D call. Germline values: CDR1 GTSNPN, CDR2 SVGIG (reference sequence). Trimming left V 4 bases short and J 0 bases short, with 9 bases between. CDR3 length: 13 residues. The CDR3 sequence: CAWTAEMNTEAFF. The CDR3 nucleotides are TGTGCCTGGACGGCAGAGATGAACACTGAAGCTTTCTTT.

This rearrangement joins TRBV5-4 to TRBJ2-7, with 15 bases identical to TRBD2. With V trimmed by 4 bases and J by 2 bases, 7 bases remained unmatched. The CDR3 length is 17 residues. CDR1 is SGHNT, CDR2 YYREEE, per germline (reference sequence). CDR3 sequence: CASSPGTSGRRTYEQYF. As DNA, the CDR3 is TGTGCCAGCAGCCCAGGGACTAGCGGGAGGCGGACCTACGAGCAGTACTTC.

J is TRBJ2-1 and V is TRBV19; the match to TRBD2 covers 7 bases. J was trimmed by 0 bases and V by 6 bases; bases with no gene match: 5. The CDR3 spans 15 residues. Germline V CDR1 and CDR2: LNHDA, SQIVND (reference sequence). CDR3 nucleotides: TGTGCCAGTAGGGCGGTAGCGGGCTCCTACAATGAGCAGTTCTTC. This translates into CASRAVAGSYNEQFF.

This sequence joins TRBV25-1 and TRBJ1-1; D perhaps matches TRBD1 (5 bases). CDR1 is MGHDK and CDR2 is SYGVNS in the germline V gene. This CDR3 has 11 residues. V was clipped by 7 bases and J by 4 bases, with 7 bases between them. In DNA, the CDR3 is TGTGCCAGCAAACAGGCCACTGAAGCTTTCTTT. This encodes CASKQATEAFF.

The J gene is TRBJ1-2, the V gene TRBV4-3; possibly TRBD1 for D (6 bases). The CDR3 has 15 residues. From germline, CDR1 is LGHNA and CDR2 YSLEER. V gave up 0 bases and J gave up 4 bases, with 12 bases separating them. CDR3 sequence (DNA): TGCGCCAGCAGCCAAGATGGCAGGGGCTCCTATGGCTACACCTTC. Its protein is CASSQDGRGSYGYTF.

V is TRBV5-3 and J is TRBJ1-2; 7 bases map to TRBD1. TRBV5-3 is placed among ORFs of uncertain function. CDR3 length: 18 amino acids. The J segment lost 7 bases and the V segment lost 5 bases, leaving 23 bases of the junction unmatched. The CDR3: CARRVLPGPGQFSRGYTF. The CDR3, as DNA: TGTGCCAGAAGGGTTTTGCCCGGCCCGGGACAGTTCTCCCGTGGCTACACCTTC.

The chain links TRBV6-5 to TRBJ1-4; tentative D call: TRBD1 (5 bases). CDR3 length: 14 amino acids. V was trimmed by 4 bases and J by 8 bases, leaving 14 bases between them. Germline V gene lookup returns CDR1 MNHEY and CDR2 SVGAGI. The CDR3 DNA follows: TGTGCCAGCAGTTCGGGAGACAGCCAGGAAAAACTGTTTTTT. Its protein product is CASSSGDSQEKLFF.

The V gene is TRBV7-8, the J gene TRBJ2-7, with D possibly matching TRBD1 (6 bases). With 2 bases removed from V and 4 bases from J, the gap between germline ends came to 9 bases. The CDR3 runs to 13 residues. Germline values: CDR1 SGHVS, CDR2 FQNEAQ. This CDR3 is CASSLLTGYEQYV. In DNA form, the CDR3 reads TGTGCCAGCAGCTTATTGACAGGTTACGAGCAGTACGTC.

The chain has TRBV13 and TRBJ2-4; TRBD1 aligns across 8 bases. CDR3 length equals 14 residues. V was pared by 4 bases and J by 8 bases, with 7 bases of the junction left unmatched. Germline assignment: CDR1 PRHDT and CDR2 FYEKMQ (reference sequence). CDR3 nucleotide sequence: TGTGCCAGCAGCTCTACCACAGGGGGAGACATTCAGTACTTC. This translates into CASSSTTGGDIQYF.

The chain employs TRBV6-6 and TRBJ1-1; no reliable D call. Trimming shortened V by 2 bases and J by 1 base, and 8 bases separated the two germline ends. This CDR3 is built from 14 residues. The germline CDR1 and CDR2 sequences are MNHNY and SVGAGI (reference sequence). The CDR3 bases are TGTGCCAGCAGTTACGGGCAGAGGAACACTGAAGCTTTCTTT. Translation: CASSYGQRNTEAFF.

V is TRBV7-2 and J is TRBJ1-5; 8 bases are shared with TRBD1. Looked up from germline, CDR1 is SGHTA and CDR2 is FQGNSA. This CDR3 spans 16 amino acids. With 1 base clipped from V and 6 bases from J, the junction kept 8 bases outside the gene matches. The CDR3 DNA is TGTGCCAGCAGCTTAGGTCGGACAGGGTCGGGTCAGCCCCAGCATTTT. Translated: CASSLGRTGSGQPQHF.

The rearrangement uses TRBV10-3 and TRBJ2-7; D unresolved. The CDR3 contains 14 residues. The germline gives CDR1 ENHRY, CDR2 SYGVKD. Trimming removed 4 bases from V and 4 bases from J, with 14 bases in between. CDR3 nucleotides: TGTGCCATCAGTGGGACGGTTTCAACGTACGAGCAGTACTTC. This sequence encodes CAISGTVSTYEQYF.